This T cell receptor (beta chain) came from a study of CD8+ T cells in alopecia areata. As for the study in general: Tofacitinib ran for 6 to 18 months before 6 months off drug.

The germline V and J ends were trimmed by 9 bases and 8 bases, with 17 bases remaining between them. Germline lookup yields CDR1 MNHEY and CDR2 SVGAGI. There are 13 residues in the CDR3. Regarding this clone: The antigen is not known.

As to treatment: oral pan-JAK inhibitor, 5-10 mg twice daily. Overall study results and limits: Persistence during tofacitinib was seen for many expanded lesional clones in scalp and blood. Tofacitinib produced a significant decrease in scalp clonality and in expanded CD8+ clones among the top 100.

It was cDNA, reverse transcribed from extracted RNA, that served as the sequencing template. The protocol was immunoSEQ multiplex PCR, while the TCRdb copy is restricted to in-frame clones and leaves out a portion. The sample has 170,000 or so clones; about 60% are singletons. Material: CD8+ T cells sorted from blood, obtained at week 24, from a patient treated with tofacitinib. This TCR was sampled from a human donor with alopecia areata. This sequence joins TRBV6-5 and TRBJ1-5; maybe TRBD1 (5 bases). Here the CDR3 reads CASGRGELEPQHF. CDR3 coding DNA: TGTGCCAGTGGGAGAGGGGAGTTGGAGCCCCAGCATTTT.